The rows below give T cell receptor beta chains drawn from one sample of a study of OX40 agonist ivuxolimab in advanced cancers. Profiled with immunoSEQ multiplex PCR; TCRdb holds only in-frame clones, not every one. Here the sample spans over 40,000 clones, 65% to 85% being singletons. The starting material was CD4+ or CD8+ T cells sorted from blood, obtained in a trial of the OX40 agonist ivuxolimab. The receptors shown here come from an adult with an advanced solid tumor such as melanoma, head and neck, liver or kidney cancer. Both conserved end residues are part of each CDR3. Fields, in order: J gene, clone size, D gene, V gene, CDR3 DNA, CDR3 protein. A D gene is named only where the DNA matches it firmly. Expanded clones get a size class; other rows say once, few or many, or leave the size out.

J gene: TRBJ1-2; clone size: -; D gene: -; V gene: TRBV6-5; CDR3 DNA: TGTGCCAGCAGTCCCCTAGATTCTGGCTACACCTTC; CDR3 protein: CASSPLDSGYTF
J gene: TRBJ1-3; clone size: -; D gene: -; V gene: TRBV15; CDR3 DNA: TGTGCCACCGGGAGGGGGGCAGGGGCTGGAAACACCATATATTTT; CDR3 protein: CATGRGAGAGNTIYF
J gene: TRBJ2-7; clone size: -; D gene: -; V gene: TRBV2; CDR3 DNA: TGTGCCAGCAGTTTGCATCGGGTGGTCCGGGAGCAGTACTTC; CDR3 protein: CASSLHRVVREQYF
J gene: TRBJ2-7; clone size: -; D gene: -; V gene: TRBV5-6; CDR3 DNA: TGTGCCAGCAGCTTAACCGGGGCCTTAACCTACGAGCAGTACTTC; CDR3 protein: CASSLTGALTYEQYF
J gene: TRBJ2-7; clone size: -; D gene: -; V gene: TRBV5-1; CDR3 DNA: TGCGCCAGCAGCTTGAGGCCATCGGACGAGCAGTACTTC; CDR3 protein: CASSLRPSDEQYF
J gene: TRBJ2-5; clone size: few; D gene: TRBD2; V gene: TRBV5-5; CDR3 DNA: TGTGCCAGCAGCCTTCAGGGTAGCGGGGGGAAAGAGACCCAGTACTTC; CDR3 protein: CASSLQGSGGKETQYF
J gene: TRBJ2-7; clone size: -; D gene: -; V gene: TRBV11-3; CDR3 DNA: TGTGCCAGCAGCTTAGGTCGCGGCGAGCAGTACTTC; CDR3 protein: CASSLGRGEQYF
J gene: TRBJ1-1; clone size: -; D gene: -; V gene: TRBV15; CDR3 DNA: TGTGCCACCGGGCAGCCTAACACTGAAGCTTTCTTT; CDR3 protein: CATGQPNTEAFF
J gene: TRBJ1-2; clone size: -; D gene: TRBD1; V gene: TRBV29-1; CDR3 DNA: TGCAGCGTTGCAAAGACAGGGATCTATGGCTACACCTTC; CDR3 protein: CSVAKTGIYGYTF
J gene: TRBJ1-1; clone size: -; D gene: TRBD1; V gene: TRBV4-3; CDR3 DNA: TGCGCCAGCAGCCAAGGCGGACAGGGGAACACTGAAGCTTTCTTT; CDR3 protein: CASSQGGQGNTEAFF
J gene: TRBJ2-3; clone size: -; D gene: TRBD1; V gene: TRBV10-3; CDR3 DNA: TGTGCCAGCAGGGATACAGGGGCTAGCACAGATACGCAGTATTTT; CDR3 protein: CASRDTGASTDTQYF
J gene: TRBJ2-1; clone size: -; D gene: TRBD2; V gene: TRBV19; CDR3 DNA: TGTGCCAGTAGTCCCTCGCCTAGCGGGGGTTCTTACAATGAGCAGTTCTTC; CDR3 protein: CASSPSPSGGSYNEQFF
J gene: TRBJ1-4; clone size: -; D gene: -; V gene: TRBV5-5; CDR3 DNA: TGTGCCAGCAGCTTGGGTGGGTCCCATGAAAAACTGTTTTTT; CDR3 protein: CASSLGGSHEKLFF
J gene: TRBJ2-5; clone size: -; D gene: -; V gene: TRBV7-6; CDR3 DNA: TGTGCCAGCAGCGCTCCGGGGTGGAACTATCCGCAACAAGAGACCCAGTACTTC; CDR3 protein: CASSAPGWNYPQQETQYF
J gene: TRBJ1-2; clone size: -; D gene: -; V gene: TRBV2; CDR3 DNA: TGTGCCAGCAGTGAAAGGGGCTATGGCTACACCTTC; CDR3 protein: CASSERGYGYTF
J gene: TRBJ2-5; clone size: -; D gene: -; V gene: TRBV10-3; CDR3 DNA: TGTGCCATCAATGATCCAGGGAGAGAGACCCAGTACTTC; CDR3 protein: CAINDPGRETQYF
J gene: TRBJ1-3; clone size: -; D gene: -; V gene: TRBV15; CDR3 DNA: TGTGCCACCAGCAGAGATTGGCCAGGGGCTAGAAACACCATATATTTT; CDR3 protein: CATSRDWPGARNTIYF
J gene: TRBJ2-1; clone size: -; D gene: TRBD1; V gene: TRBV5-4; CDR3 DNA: TGTGCCAGCAGCAGTCCGGGACAGGGTAGCCTCTTC; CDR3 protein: CASSSPGQGSLF
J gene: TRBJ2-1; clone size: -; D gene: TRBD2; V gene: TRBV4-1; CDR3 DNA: TGCGCCACCGGGGGGAAATATGGCTCCTACAATGAGCAGTTCTTC; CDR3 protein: CATGGKYGSYNEQFF
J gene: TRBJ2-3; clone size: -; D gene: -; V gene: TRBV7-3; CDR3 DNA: TGTGCCAGCAGCTTAAAGGGGGGCGTAGATACGCAGTATTTT; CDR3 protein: CASSLKGGVDTQYF
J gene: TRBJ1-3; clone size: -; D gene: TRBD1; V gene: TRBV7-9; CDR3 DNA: TGTGCCAGCAGCTTAGTAGGGGGGACAGGGGGAAGATCTGGAAACACCATATATTTT; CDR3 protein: CASSLVGGTGGRSGNTIYF
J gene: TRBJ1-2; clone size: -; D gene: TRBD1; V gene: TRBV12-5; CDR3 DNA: TGTGCTAGTGGTTTGACCGCCAGCCCCCGACAGGGGTCCTATGGCTACACCTTC; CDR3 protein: CASGLTASPRQGSYGYTF
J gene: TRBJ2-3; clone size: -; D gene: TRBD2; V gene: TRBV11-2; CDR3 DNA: TGTGCCAGCAGCTTACGGCGGGGGGGCGGGGGCACAGATACGCAGTATTTT; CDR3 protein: CASSLRRGGGGTDTQYF
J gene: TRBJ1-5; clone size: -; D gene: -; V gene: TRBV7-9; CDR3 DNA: TGTGCCAGCAGCTCCCCCCCCGGACATCAGCCCCAGCATTTT; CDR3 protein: CASSSPPGHQPQHF
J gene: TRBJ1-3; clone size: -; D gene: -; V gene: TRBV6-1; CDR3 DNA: TGTGCCAGCGGCTCCAGCTCTGGAAACACCATATATTTT; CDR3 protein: CASGSSSGNTIYF
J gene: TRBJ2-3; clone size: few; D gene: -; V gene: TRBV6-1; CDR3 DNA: TGTGCCAGCAGTGAAGAGGGTCCCCACCACGGTTATACGCAGTATTTT; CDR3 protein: CASSEEGPHHGYTQYF
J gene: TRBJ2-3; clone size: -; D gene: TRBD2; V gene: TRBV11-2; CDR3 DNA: TGTGCCAGCAGCTTCGGACTAGCGGGGGGGCAGGCAGATACGCAGTATTTT; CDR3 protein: CASSFGLAGGQADTQYF
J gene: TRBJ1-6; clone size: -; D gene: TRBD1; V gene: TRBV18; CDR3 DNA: TGTGCCAGCTCAGCAAGGGACAGCCGGAATTCACCCCTCCACTTT; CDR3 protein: CASSARDSRNSPLHF
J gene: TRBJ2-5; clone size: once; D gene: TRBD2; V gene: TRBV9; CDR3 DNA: TGTGCCAGCAGCGTGGGCGGGGGGTCCCAAGAGACCCAGTACTTC; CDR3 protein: CASSVGGGSQETQYF
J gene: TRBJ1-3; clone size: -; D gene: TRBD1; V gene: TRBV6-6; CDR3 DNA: TGTGCCAGCAGTAGAGGGACAGGGACTGGAAACACCATATATTTT; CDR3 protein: CASSRGTGTGNTIYF
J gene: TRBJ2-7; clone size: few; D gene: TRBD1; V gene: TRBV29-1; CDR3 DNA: TGCAGCGTTGCCTGGACAGGGGGCAGCGAGCAGTACTTC; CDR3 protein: CSVAWTGGSEQYF
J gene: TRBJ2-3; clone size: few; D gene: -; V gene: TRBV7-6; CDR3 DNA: TGTGCCAGCAGCTTGGCTCAAGATACGCAGTATTTT; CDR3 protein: CASSLAQDTQYF
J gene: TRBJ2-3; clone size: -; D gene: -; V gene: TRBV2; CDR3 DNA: TGTGCCAGCACTCTTGGTACGCAGTATTTT; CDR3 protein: CASTLGTQYF
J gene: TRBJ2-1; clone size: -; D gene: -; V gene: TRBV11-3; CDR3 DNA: TGTGCCAGCAGCTTATCCGGGCCCTACAATGAGCAGTTCTTC; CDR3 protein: CASSLSGPYNEQFF
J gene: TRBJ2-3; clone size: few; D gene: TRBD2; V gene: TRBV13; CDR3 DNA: TGTGCCAGCAGCCCCGGGGTAGCGGGGGTCACAGATACGCAGTATTTT; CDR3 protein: CASSPGVAGVTDTQYF
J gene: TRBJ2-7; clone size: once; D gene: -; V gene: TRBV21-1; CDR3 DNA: TGTGCCAGCAGCAAAGGCCGGGACCCCTACGAGCAGTACTTC; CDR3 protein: CASSKGRDPYEQYF
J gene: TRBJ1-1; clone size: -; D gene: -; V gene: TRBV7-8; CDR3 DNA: TGTGCCAGCAGCTCCGCAACAACAGGGATGGGGAACACTGAAGCTTTCTTT; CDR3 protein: CASSSATTGMGNTEAFF
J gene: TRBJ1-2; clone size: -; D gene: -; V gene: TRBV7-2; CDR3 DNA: TGTGCCAGCAGCTACCCGGGCCCCCTCTATGGCTACACCTTC; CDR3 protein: CASSYPGPLYGYTF
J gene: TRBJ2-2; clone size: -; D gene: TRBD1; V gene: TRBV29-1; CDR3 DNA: TGCAGCGTCCTTAGACAGGGGGCAAACACCGGGGAGCTGTTTTTT; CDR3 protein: CSVLRQGANTGELFF
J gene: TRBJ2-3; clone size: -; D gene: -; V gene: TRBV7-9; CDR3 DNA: TGTGCCAGCAGCTCCTCCTCCGGAAGGAGCACAGATACGCAGTATTTT; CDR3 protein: CASSSSSGRSTDTQYF
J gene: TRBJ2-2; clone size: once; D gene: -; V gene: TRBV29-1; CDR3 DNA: TGCAGCGTTGGGGGGCTACCGGGACACCGGAACACCGGGGAGCTGTTTTTT; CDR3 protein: CSVGGLPGHRNTGELFF
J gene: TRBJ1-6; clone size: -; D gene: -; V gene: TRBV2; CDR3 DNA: TGTGCCAGCTCTGGAAGGGGCGGCAATTCACCCCTCCACTTT; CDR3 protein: CASSGRGGNSPLHF
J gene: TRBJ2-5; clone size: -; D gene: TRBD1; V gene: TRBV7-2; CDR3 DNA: TGTGCCAGCAGCTTGGATAACAGGGGCGAGACCCAGTACTTC; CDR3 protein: CASSLDNRGETQYF
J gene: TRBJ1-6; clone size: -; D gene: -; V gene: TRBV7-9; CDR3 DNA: TGTGCCAAAGAACTGTCAGGGTCCTCCTATAATTCACCCCTCCACTTT; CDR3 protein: CAKELSGSSYNSPLHF
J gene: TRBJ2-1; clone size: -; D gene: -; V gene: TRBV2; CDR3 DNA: TGTGCCAGCCGCGGGACCCTCTACAATGAGCAGTTCTTC; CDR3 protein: CASRGTLYNEQFF
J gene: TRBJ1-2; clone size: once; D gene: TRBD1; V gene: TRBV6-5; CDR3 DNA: TGTGCCAGCAGCAGGGGGTCTTTCGATAACTATGGCTACACCTTC; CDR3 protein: CASSRGSFDNYGYTF
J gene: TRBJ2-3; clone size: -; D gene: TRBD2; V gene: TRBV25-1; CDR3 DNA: TGTGCCAGCAGTGCAGGCGGGGGGGTACAAGATACGCAGTATTTT; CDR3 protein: CASSAGGGVQDTQYF
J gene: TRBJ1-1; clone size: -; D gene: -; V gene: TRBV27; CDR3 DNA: TGTGCCAGCAGTTTACGCCTGGACACTGAAGCTTTCTTT; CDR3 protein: CASSLRLDTEAFF
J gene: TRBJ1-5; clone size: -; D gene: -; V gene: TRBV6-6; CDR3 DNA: TGTGCCAGCAGTTACTCGGTGGATAGCAATCAGCCCCAGCATTTT; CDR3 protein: CASSYSVDSNQPQHF
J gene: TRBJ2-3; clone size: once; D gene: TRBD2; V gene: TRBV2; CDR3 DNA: TGTGCCAGCAGTGCTAGCGGGGGAACGCAGTATTTT; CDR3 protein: CASSASGGTQYF
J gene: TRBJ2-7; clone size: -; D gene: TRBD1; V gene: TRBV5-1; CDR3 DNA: TGCGCCAGCAGCTTGGAACAGGGGTTCCCCTACGAGCAGTACTTC; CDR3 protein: CASSLEQGFPYEQYF
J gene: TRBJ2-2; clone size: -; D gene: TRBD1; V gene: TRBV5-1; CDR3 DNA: TGCGCCAGCAGCCCCCGACAGGGTAGCACCGGGGAGCTGTTTTTT; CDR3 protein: CASSPRQGSTGELFF
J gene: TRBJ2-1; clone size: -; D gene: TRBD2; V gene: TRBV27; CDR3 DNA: TGTGCCAGCAGTTTTCGTGCGGGGGGGCGGGGAGAGCAGTTCTTC; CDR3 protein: CASSFRAGGRGEQFF